This T cell receptor beta chain originates from a study of CD8 T cell repertoires and HIV-1 epitope variants. Whole-study context: T cells were stimulated with Twenty-five Gag and Nef peptides separately. Tested: three Gag epitope families, Nef HW9 and YT9.

To note about this clone: Its target is unknown.

Sequencing of TCR beta CDR3 used immunoSEQ survey depth. Profiled with immunoSEQ multiplex PCR; TCRdb holds only in-frame clones, not every one. This table has about 4,800 clones, 65% appearing once. CDR3 size: 15 residues. CDR1 and CDR2 (germline): KGHSH, LQKENI. The ends lost 2 bases at V and 1 base at J; junction bases unmatched: 2. This sequence originates from a male donor with HIV. This chain connects TRBV18 to TRBJ2-5; the match to TRBD1 covers 9 bases. The sequencing input was cultured CD8+ T cells derived from PBMCs. CDR3 sequence reads: CASSPKDRGQETQYF. The DNA of the CDR3 is TGTGCCAGCTCACCAAAGGACAGGGGCCAAGAGACCCAGTACTTC.